Following are 21 T cell receptor beta chains from one sample sequenced in a study of graft-versus-host responses after intestinal transplantation. The data were produced by immunoSEQ multiplex PCR, yet TCRdb's version contains in-frame clones alone and is incomplete. This sample carries about 35,000 clones, 85% to 95% of them seen once, and the ten largest clones take roughly 23%. What these receptors recognize is not known. The sample was unstimulated CD8+ T cells sorted from spleen or lymph node cells, taken before transplant. The source is a human donor who was the organ donor for an intestinal transplant.

J is TRBJ2-7 and V is TRBV4-3, with D maybe TRBD2 (5 bases). Between the trimmed V and J ends, which lost 0 bases and 2 bases, there was a span of 8 bases. The CDR3 length is 14 residues. Germline-derived CDR1 and CDR2 are LGHNA and YSLEER. The CDR3 spells CASSQDNGAYEQYF. CDR3 nucleotides: TGCGCCAGCAGCCAAGATAACGGGGCCTACGAGCAGTACTTC.

The chain is built from TRBV5-6 and TRBJ1-5; D not resolved. V was clipped by 4 bases and J by 0 bases, with 8 bases between them. This CDR3 has 14 amino acids. Germline CDR1 reads SGHDT; CDR2 reads YYEEEE. This CDR3 is CASSIGYSNQPQHF. CDR3 DNA: TGTGCCAGCAGCATCGGGTATAGCAATCAGCCCCAGCATTTT.

This chain uses TRBV25-1 with TRBJ1-2; D remains unclear. Trimming left V 2 bases short and J 6 bases short, with 1 base between. CDR3 length: 10 amino acids. Per the germline V gene, CDR1 is MGHDK and CDR2 is SYGVNS. The CDR3 here is CASSEDGYTF. The CDR3 nucleotides are TGTGCCAGCAGTGAAGATGGCTACACCTTC.

The J gene is TRBJ1-1, the V gene TRBV19; D unclear. CDR1 and CDR2 from the germline V gene are LNHDA and SQIVND (reference sequence). The CDR3 spans 12 residues. Between the trimmed V and J ends, which lost 5 bases and 4 bases, there was a span of 8 bases. This chain's CDR3 is CASSLGPTEAFF. The CDR3 DNA is TGTGCCAGTAGTCTCGGTCCCACTGAAGCTTTCTTT.

J is TRBJ2-5 and V is TRBV25-1, with 7 positions matching TRBD1. The ends lost 6 bases at V and 5 bases at J; junction bases unmatched: 9. In germline, CDR1 is MGHDK, CDR2 SYGVNS. The CDR3 runs 14 residues. The CDR3 sequence: CASRRQGPGETQYF. CDR3 nucleotides: TGTGCCAGCAGGAGACAGGGACCGGGGGAGACCCAGTACTTC. Full variable domain (missing parts from reference TRBV25-1 and TRBJ2-5): EADIYQTPRYLVIGTGKKITLECSQTMGHDKMYWYQQDPGMELHLIHYSYGVNSTEKGDLSSESTVSRIRTEHFPLTLESARPSHTSQYLCASRRQGPGETQYFGPGTRLLVL.

The J gene is TRBJ1-1, the V gene TRBV4-1; a weak D match, TRBD1 (5 bases). The CDR3 length is 16 residues. The V gene's germline CDR1 is MGHRA and CDR2 YSYEKL. V was cut by 1 base and J by 0 bases, with 12 bases left in between. CDR3 nucleotides: TGCGCCAGCAGCCAAGGTCCGACAGACATGAACACTGAAGCTTTCTTT. Its translation: CASSQGPTDMNTEAFF.

V gene TRBV6-5 combines with J gene TRBJ2-7; D is possibly TRBD1 (5 bases). Trimming stripped 7 bases from V and 0 bases from J, with 13 bases between. CDR1 is MNHEY and CDR2 is SVGAGI in the germline V gene. The CDR3 length is 14 residues. The CDR3 loop reads CASTMGPASYEQYF. The CDR3 DNA is TGTGCCAGCACCATGGGGCCCGCCTCCTACGAGCAGTACTTC.

The V and J genes are TRBV27 and TRBJ2-7; 7 positions agree with TRBD1. Trimming removed 4 bases from V and 4 bases from J; junction bases left unmatched: 10. CDR1 and CDR2 from the germline V gene are MNHEY and SMNVEV (reference sequence). The CDR3 has 15 amino acids. CDR3 region: CASSSAGQARYEQYF. The CDR3, as DNA: TGTGCCAGCAGTTCCGCAGGACAGGCCCGATACGAGCAGTACTTC.

V gene TRBV4-1 combines with J gene TRBJ2-1, with D tentatively TRBD2 (6 bases). V was shortened by 4 bases and J by 7 bases, with 17 bases between the two germline ends. This CDR3 is built from 15 residues. Germline V gene data show CDR1 as MGHRA and CDR2 as YSYEKL. This CDR3 reads CASSPIAAFTNEQFF. For the CDR3, the DNA is TGCGCCAGCAGCCCAATAGCGGCCTTTACGAATGAGCAGTTCTTC.

The rearrangement joins TRBV9 to TRBJ2-2, with 7 nucleotides matching TRBD1. The CDR3 sequence is 17 residues long. The J segment lost 1 base and the V segment lost 4 bases, leaving 10 bases of the junction unmatched. Germline loops: CDR1 SGDLS, CDR2 YYNGEE. The CDR3 protein is CASSPLTGQRNTGELFF. The CDR3 region has the DNA TGTGCCAGCAGCCCCCTCACGGGACAGCGGAACACCGGGGAGCTGTTTTTT.

Regarding this clone: A read error may account for a junction end that differs from germline. V gene TRBV20-1 combines with J gene TRBJ2-1; D possibly corresponds to TRBD2 (5 bases). The germline V gene encodes CDR1 DFQATT and CDR2 SNEGSKA (reference sequence). The CDR3 length is 10 residues. The CDR3 protein is CSATRTDWVF. In DNA form, the CDR3 reads TGCAGTGCTACAAGGACGGACTGGGTCTTC.

A few counts support this clone. CDR3 coding DNA: TGTGCCAGCAGCGCCACCGGGACAGGGACTGAAAAACTGTTTTTT. Encoded protein: CASSATGTGTEKLFF. The genes are TRBV2 and TRBJ1-4, with 9 bases that match TRBD1. The CDR3 consists of 15 residues. Per the germline V gene, CDR1 is SNHLY and CDR2 is FYNNEI. Trimming took 6 bases from V and 7 from J; bases not matched to a gene: 9.

The chain employs TRBV11-2 and TRBJ2-3, with D possibly called TRBD1 or TRBD2 (6 bases each). The V gene's germline CDR1 is SGHAT and CDR2 FQNNGV. V lost 8 bases and J 3 bases, leaving 18 bases between the germline ends. The CDR3 covers 15 residues. The CDR3 loop reads CASAPRGVETDTQYF. As DNA, the CDR3 is TGTGCCAGCGCCCCTAGGGGGGTGGAGACAGATACGCAGTATTTT.

This clone was seen a handful of times. V and J are TRBV21-1 and TRBJ1-3; TRBD1 is the table's D call, not checked against the DNA. TRBV21-1 is labeled a pseudogene. The CDR3 has 14 amino acids. CDR3 bases: TGTGCCAGCAGCAAAGACAGCTCTGGAAACACCATATATTTT. Translation: CASSKDSSGNTIYF.

The chain couples TRBV9 to TRBJ2-2, with 9 nucleotides matching TRBD1. The CDR3 sequence is 20 residues long. J gave up 4 bases and V 0 bases, and 16 bases lay outside the gene matches. Germline CDR1 reads SGDLS; CDR2 reads YYNGEE. This CDR3 is CASSVGRDRGMRGSTGELFF. CDR3 DNA: TGTGCCAGCAGCGTAGGCCGTGACAGGGGGATGCGGGGATCCACCGGGGAGCTGTTTTTT. Full variable domain (remainder filled in from reference TRBV9 and TRBJ2-2): DSGVTQTPKHLITATGQRVTLRCSPRSGDLSVYWYQQSLDQGLQFLIQYYNGEERAKGNILERFSAQQFPDLHSELNLSSLELGDSALYFCASSVGRDRGMRGSTGELFFGEGSRLTVL.

The rearrangement joins TRBV11-2 to TRBJ2-7; TRBD1 matches at 9 bases. V was pared by 6 bases and J by 5 bases, with 5 bases of the junction left unmatched. Germline V CDR1 and CDR2: SGHAT, FQNNGV. This CDR3 has 13 amino acids. The CDR3 here is CASRGQGRNEQYF. For the CDR3, the DNA is TGTGCCAGCAGGGGACAGGGTCGGAACGAGCAGTACTTC.

The chain joins TRBV19 to TRBJ1-2; D is ambiguous. This CDR3 has 16 residues. Trimming shortened V by 9 bases and J by 6 bases, and 26 bases separated the two germline ends. Per germline, CDR1 LNHDA and CDR2 SQIVND (reference sequence). Written as DNA, the CDR3 is TGTGCCAGCCGTTCGCTGAATCTACGGGAAAACAATGGCTACACCTTC. Its translation is CASRSLNLRENNGYTF.

The V and J genes are TRBV29-1 and TRBJ2-1, with D hard to call. V lost 5 bases, J lost 0 bases, and 11 bases lay in between. Looked up from germline, CDR1 is SQVTM and CDR2 is ANQGSEA. This CDR3 region has 14 residues. The CDR3 DNA reads TGCAGCGTTCTGGCTGCCGGCTCCTACAATGAGCAGTTCTTC. This encodes CSVLAAGSYNEQFF.

The genes are TRBV2 and TRBJ2-1; 7 bases align to TRBD2. The CDR3 is 15 residues long. From germline, CDR1 is SNHLY and CDR2 FYNNEI. Trimming cost V 6 bases and J 4 bases; bases outside gene matches: 9. The CDR3 sequence is CASSLLAEGYNEQFF. The CDR3 DNA is TGTGCCAGCAGCCTCCTAGCGGAGGGATACAATGAGCAGTTCTTC.

This chain uses TRBV6-5 with TRBJ2-5; 9 bases line up with TRBD1. The CDR3 contains 14 residues. Germline V gene lookup returns CDR1 MNHEY and CDR2 SVGAGI. With V trimmed by 3 bases and J by 4 bases, 3 bases remained unmatched. CDR3 in DNA: TGTGCCAGCAGTTATACAGGGGGCGGAGAGACCCAGTACTTC. Its translation: CASSYTGGGETQYF.

The rearrangement uses TRBV7-6 and TRBJ2-2; 7 bases agree with TRBD2. After removal of 1 base from V and 4 bases from J, the junction contained 3 bases not matched to a gene. The V gene's germline CDR1 is SGHVS and CDR2 FNYEAQ. This CDR3 is built from 15 residues. The DNA of the CDR3 is TGTGCCAGCAGCTTAGGGAGCGGGGCCACCGGGGAGCTGTTTTTT. It yields the protein CASSLGSGATGELFF. The full variable domain, its missing parts supplied by reference TRBV7-6 and TRBJ2-2, is GAGVSQSPRYKVTKRGQDVALRCDPISGHVSLYWYRQALGQGPEFLTYFNYEAQQDKSGLPNDRFSAERPEGSISTLTIQRTEQRDSAMYRCASSLGSGATGELFFGEGSRLTVL.